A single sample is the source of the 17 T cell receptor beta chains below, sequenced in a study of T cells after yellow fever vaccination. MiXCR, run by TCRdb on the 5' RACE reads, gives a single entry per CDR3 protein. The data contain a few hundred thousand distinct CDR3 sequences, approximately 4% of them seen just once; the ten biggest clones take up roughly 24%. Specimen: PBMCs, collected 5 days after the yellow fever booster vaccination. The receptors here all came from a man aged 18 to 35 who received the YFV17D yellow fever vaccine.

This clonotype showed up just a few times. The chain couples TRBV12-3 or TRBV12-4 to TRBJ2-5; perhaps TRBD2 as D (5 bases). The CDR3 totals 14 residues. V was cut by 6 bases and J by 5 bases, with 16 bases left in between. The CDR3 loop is CASSDLLGEETQYF. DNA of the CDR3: TGTGCCAGCAGCGATCTTTTGGGAGAGGAGACCCAGTACTTC.

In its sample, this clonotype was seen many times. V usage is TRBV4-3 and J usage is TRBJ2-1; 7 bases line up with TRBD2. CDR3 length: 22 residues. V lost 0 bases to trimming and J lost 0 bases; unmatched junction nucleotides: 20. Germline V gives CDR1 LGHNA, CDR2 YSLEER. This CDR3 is CASSQDAQGASGPPSSYNEQFF. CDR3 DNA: TGCGCCAGCAGCCAAGATGCCCAAGGGGCTAGCGGCCCGCCGAGCTCCTACAATGAGCAGTTCTTC.

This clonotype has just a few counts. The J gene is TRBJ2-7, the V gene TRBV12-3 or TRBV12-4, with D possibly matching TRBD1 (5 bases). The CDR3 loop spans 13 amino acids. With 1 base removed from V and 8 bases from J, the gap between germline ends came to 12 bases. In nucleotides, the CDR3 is TGTGCCAGCAGTTTAGGGCAGGGTATGAAGCAGTACTTC. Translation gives CASSLGQGMKQYF.

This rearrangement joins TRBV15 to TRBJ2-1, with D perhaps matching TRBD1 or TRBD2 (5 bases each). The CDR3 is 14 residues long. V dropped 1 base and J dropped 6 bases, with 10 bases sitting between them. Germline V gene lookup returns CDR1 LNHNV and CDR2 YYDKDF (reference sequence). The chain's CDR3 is CATSRVRDVNEQFF. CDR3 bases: TGTGCCACCAGCAGAGTTAGGGACGTCAATGAGCAGTTCTTC.

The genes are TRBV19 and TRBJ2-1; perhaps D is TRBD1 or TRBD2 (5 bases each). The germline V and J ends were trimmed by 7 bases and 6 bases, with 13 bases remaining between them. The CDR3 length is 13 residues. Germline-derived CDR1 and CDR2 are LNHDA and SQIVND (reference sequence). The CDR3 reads CASKGSQFNEQFF. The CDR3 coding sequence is TGTGCCAGTAAGGGGAGCCAATTCAATGAGCAGTTCTTC. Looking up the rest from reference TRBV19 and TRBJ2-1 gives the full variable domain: DGGITQSPKYLFRKEGQNVTLSCEQNLNHDAMYWYRQDPGQGLRLIYYSQIVNDFQKGDIAEGYSVSREKKESFPLTVTSAQKNPTAFYLCASKGSQFNEQFFGPGTRLTVL.

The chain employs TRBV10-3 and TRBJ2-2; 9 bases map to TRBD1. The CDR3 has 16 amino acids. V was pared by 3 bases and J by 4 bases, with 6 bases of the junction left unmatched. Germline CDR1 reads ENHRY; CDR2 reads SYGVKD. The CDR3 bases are TGTGCCATCAGTGATGCCGGGACAGGGCGCACCGGGGAGCTGTTTTTT. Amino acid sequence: CAISDAGTGRTGELFF.

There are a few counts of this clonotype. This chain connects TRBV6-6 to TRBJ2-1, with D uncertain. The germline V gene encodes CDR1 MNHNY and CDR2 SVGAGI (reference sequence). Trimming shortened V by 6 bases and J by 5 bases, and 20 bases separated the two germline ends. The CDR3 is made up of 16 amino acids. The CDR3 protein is CASSPGQILPNNEQFF. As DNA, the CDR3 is TGTGCCAGCAGCCCCGGCCAGATACTTCCAAACAATGAGCAGTTCTTC.

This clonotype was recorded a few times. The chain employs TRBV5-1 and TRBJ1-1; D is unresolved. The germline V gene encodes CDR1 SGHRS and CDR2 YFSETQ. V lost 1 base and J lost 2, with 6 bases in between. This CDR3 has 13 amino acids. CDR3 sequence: CASSLPSNTEAFF. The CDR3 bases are TGCGCCAGCAGCTTGCCGTCCAACACTGAAGCTTTCTTT.

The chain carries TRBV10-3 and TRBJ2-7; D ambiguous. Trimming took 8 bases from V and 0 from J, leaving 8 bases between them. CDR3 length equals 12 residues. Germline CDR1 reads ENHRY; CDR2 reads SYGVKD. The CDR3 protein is CAIGHNSYEQYV. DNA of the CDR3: TGTGCCATCGGCCACAACTCCTACGAGCAGTACGTC.

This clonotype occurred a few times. In DNA, the CDR3 is TGTGCCAGCAGAAGGACAGGGCCAGATACGCAGTATTTT. As protein: CASRRTGPDTQYF. The chain carries TRBV6-6 and TRBJ2-3; 8 nucleotides agree with TRBD1. Per the germline V gene, CDR1 is MNHNY and CDR2 is SVGAGI (reference sequence). CDR3 length: 13 residues. Trimming took 6 bases from V and 4 from J; bases not matched to a gene: 3.

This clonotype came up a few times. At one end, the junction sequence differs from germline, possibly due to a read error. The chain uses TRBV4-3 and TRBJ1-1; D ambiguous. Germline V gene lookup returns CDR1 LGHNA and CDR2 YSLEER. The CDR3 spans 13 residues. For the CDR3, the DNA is TGCGCCAGCTGCCAGGAGATTAACACTGAAGCTTTCTTT. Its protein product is CASCQEINTEAFF.

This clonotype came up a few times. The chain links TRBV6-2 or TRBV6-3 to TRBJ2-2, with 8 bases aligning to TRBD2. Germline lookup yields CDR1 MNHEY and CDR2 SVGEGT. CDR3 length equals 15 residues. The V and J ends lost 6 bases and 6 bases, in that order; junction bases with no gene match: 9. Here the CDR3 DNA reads TGTGCCAGCAGCCCGGTTGGCGGGGGGCCCGGGGAGCTGTTTTTT. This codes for CASSPVGGGPGELFF.

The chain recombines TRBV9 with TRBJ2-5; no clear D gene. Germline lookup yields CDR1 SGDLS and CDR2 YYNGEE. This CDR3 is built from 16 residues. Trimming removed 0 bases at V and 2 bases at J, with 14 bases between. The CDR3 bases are TGTGCCAGCAGCGTAGCTCACAACCGGAGACAAGAGACCCAGTACTTC. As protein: CASSVAHNRRQETQYF. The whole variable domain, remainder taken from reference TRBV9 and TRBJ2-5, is DSGVTQTPKHLITATGQRVTLRCSPRSGDLSVYWYQQSLDQGLQFLIQYYNGEERAKGNILERFSAQQFPDLHSELNLSSLELGDSALYFCASSVAHNRRQETQYFGPGTRLLVL.

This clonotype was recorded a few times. The CDR3 sequence is CASSFSTLRRAGNTIYF. The CDR3 DNA reads as TGTGCCAGCAGCTTCTCGACCCTTCGAAGGGCTGGAAACACCATATATTTT. This chain uses TRBV5-6 with TRBJ1-3, with unresolved D. Looked up from germline, CDR1 is SGHDT and CDR2 is YYEEEE. The CDR3 length is 17 residues. V shed 2 bases and J shed 2 bases, with 17 bases lying between them.

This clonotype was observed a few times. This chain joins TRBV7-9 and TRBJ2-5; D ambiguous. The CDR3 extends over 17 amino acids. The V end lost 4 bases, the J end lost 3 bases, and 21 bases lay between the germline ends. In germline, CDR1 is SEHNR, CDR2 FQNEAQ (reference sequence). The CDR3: CASSSKRTVGDEETQYF. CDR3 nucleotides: TGTGCCAGCAGCTCGAAAAGAACTGTCGGAGATGAAGAGACCCAGTACTTC.

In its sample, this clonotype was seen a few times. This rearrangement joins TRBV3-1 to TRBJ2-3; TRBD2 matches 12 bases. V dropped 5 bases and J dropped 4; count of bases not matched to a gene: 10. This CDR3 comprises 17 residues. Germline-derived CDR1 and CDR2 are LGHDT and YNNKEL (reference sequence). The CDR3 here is CASSSGLAGLEADTQYF. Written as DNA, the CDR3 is TGTGCCAGCAGCTCAGGACTAGCGGGACTCGAAGCAGATACGCAGTATTTT.

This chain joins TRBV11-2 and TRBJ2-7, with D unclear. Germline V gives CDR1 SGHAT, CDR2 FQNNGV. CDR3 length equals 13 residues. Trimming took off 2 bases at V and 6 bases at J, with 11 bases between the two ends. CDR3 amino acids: CASSLRQVGEQYF. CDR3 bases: TGTGCCAGCAGCTTACGTCAAGTGGGCGAGCAGTACTTC.